These T cell receptor beta chains were read from a single sample in a study of blood T cell repertoires in COVID-19. The assay was immunoSEQ multiplex PCR, and TCRdb's table has in-frame clones only and misses some. The data hold approximately 250,000 clones, with about 85% observed a single time. Sequencing input: peripheral blood. The receptors stem from a man aged 55 to 70 with acute or convalescent COVID-19. CDR3s include the opening cysteine and the closing phenylalanine or tryptophan. The D gene is left open where the match is weak. Not all rows give a size; the values are once, few, many and, for expanded clones, a class.

j_gene	abundance	d_gene	v_gene	CDR3nt	CDR3aa
TRBJ2-7	few	-	TRBV30	TGTGCCTTTGACCAGGGGGAGCAGTACTTC	CAFDQGEQYF
TRBJ2-3	-	-	TRBV7-6	TGTGCCAGCAGTAGATGGACAGATACGCAGTATTTT	CASSRWTDTQYF
TRBJ2-3	-	TRBD1	TRBV4-1	TGCGCCAGCAGCCAAAGGCCCGGGACAGGGAATCCAGATACGCAGTATTTT	CASSQRPGTGNPDTQYF
TRBJ2-5	-	TRBD2	TRBV6-2/TRBV6-3	TGTGCCAGCAGTTACTCCCCCGGGAGGGGTTTGCAAGAGACCCAGTACTTC	CASSYSPGRGLQETQYF
TRBJ2-1	-	TRBD1	TRBV6-5	TGTGCCAGCAGTTACTCCCAAACGTCCGGGACAGCGGAGTTCTTC	CASSYSQTSGTAEFF
TRBJ1-2	-	TRBD1	TRBV4-1	TGCGCCAGCAGCCAAGAAGGGACAGGTATCTATGGCTACACCTTC	CASSQEGTGIYGYTF
TRBJ2-2	-	TRBD2	TRBV9	TGTGCCAGCAGCGTTAGCGGGGGGAACACCGGGGAGCTGTTTTTT	CASSVSGGNTGELFF
TRBJ1-2	-	TRBD1	TRBV27	TGTGCCAGCAGTTCTGGGCAGGGGGCGGATGGCTACACCTTC	CASSSGQGADGYTF
TRBJ2-5	few	-	TRBV3-1/TRBV3-2	TGTGCCAGCAGCCGGAGGAGCGGCGCTCAAGAGACCCAGTACTTC	CASSRRSGAQETQYF
TRBJ2-2	-	TRBD1	TRBV18	TGTGCCAGCTCACCACCAGGGACAGCCCCCGGGGAGCTGTTTTTT	CASSPPGTAPGELFF
TRBJ1-5	-	-	TRBV21-1	TGTGCCAGCAGCCCCCGGACAGGGGGCGAGGGGCAGCCCCAGCATTTT	CASSPRTGGEGQPQHF
TRBJ2-2	-	TRBD2	TRBV10-3	TGTGCCAGCAGACTAGCTTCAAACACCGGGGAGCTGTTTTTT	CASRLASNTGELFF
TRBJ1-3	-	-	TRBV2	TGTGCCAGCAGTGATTTAGGGGCGACGGGAAACACCATATATTTT	CASSDLGATGNTIYF
TRBJ2-5	-	-	TRBV19	TGTGCCAGTAGCCCCGGGGGTAGGGGGCAGGGCCAAGAGACCCAGTACTTC	CASSPGGRGQGQETQYF
TRBJ1-6	-	TRBD1	TRBV19	TGTGCCAGTAGTATAGCCCAGGGGGCTTCACCCCTCCACTTT	CASSIAQGASPLHF
TRBJ2-4	-	TRBD1	TRBV7-3	TGTGCCAGCAGCAAAGCGGCAGGGGGCGACAAAAACATTCAGTACTTC	CASSKAAGGDKNIQYF
TRBJ2-5	-	-	TRBV5-8	TGTGCCAGCAGCTTGCCCTCCCGAGGGCCGGAGACCCAGTACTTC	CASSLPSRGPETQYF
TRBJ2-1	-	-	TRBV25-1	TGTGCCAGCAGTCAGGTAGGGGGCTCCTACAATGAGCAGTTCTTC	CASSQVGGSYNEQFF
TRBJ2-7	-	-	TRBV12-3/TRBV12-4	TGTGCCAGCAGTCCGCGTACCTACGAGCAGTACTTC	CASSPRTYEQYF
TRBJ2-2	-	-	TRBV6-1	TGTGCCAGCAGTGAGGGGGCCTGGACCGGGGAGCTGTTTTTT	CASSEGAWTGELFF
TRBJ2-5	-	-	TRBV4-2	TGTGCCAGCAGCACCGGGAGCCAAGAGACCCAGTACTTC	CASSTGSQETQYF
TRBJ2-5	-	-	TRBV14	TGTGCCAGCAGCTTACAGGTGCAAGAGACCCAGTACTTC	CASSLQVQETQYF
TRBJ1-5	-	TRBD1	TRBV5-8	TGTGCCAGCAGCTTGACAGGGGGCGCGATTCAGCCCCAGCATTTT	CASSLTGGAIQPQHF
TRBJ2-3	-	-	TRBV3-1/TRBV3-2	TGTGCCAGCAGCCTAAGCAGGCGCACAGATACGCAGTATTTT	CASSLSRRTDTQYF
TRBJ1-1	-	-	TRBV7-8	TGTGCCAGCAGCTTACGAACAGTCCTTAACACTGAAGCTTTCTTT	CASSLRTVLNTEAFF
TRBJ2-1	-	-	TRBV6-5	TGTGCCAGCAGTCCTTCGACGGGAGCCAGCAATGAGCAGTTCTTC	CASSPSTGASNEQFF